The clone carrying this T cell receptor (beta chain) was detected only a few times. These data belong to a study of graft-versus-host responses after intestinal transplantation. CDR1 and CDR2 from the germline V gene are SGDLS and YYNGEE. The CDR3 is 15 residues long. Trimming removed 4 bases at V and 5 bases at J, with 18 bases between. The method was immunoSEQ multiplex PCR; TCRdb's version includes in-frame clones alone and lacks a portion of them. The profile shows 10,000 or so clones, 30% to 35% of them singletons. This chain uses TRBV9 with TRBJ1-1, with D possibly TRBD1 on 6 matching bases. The sequenced sample was alloreactive CD4+ T cells from a mixed lymphocyte reaction culture, obtained before transplantation. Subset of the sample: CFSE-low proliferating T cells sorted from roughly 6-day pre-transplant mixed lymphocyte reaction (GvH or HvG direction). This clonotype was obtained from a human patient who was an organ donor for intestinal transplantation. The CDR3 nucleotides read TGTGCCAGCAGCCCCCGGGGGGCTGTTTATACTGAAGCTTTCTTT. Translation: CASSPRGAVYTEAFF.